These 30 T cell receptor beta chains share one sample of origin, sequenced in a study of Graves' ophthalmopathy and Graves' hyperthyroidism. The TCR beta CDR3 regions underwent amplification from RNA transcripts. Investigators did first-round RT-PCR with HTBI primers, then second-round multiplex PCR. TCRdb ran MiXCR on the multiplex PCR reads and lists one entry per CDR3 protein. Counted here are more than 1,000,000 distinct CDR3 sequences, about two fifths occurring once; the ten biggest clones make up over 8.5%. The sequencing sample was made of peripheral blood or thyroid tissue (not recorded which). The receptors shown here come from an adult man with Graves' hyperthyroidism.

Concerning this clonotype itself: A much more abundant neighbour one base away suggests this may be a read error. This chain uses TRBV7-2 with TRBJ2-2, with D perhaps matching TRBD1 (6 bases). The CDR3 is 14 amino acids. CDR1 is SGHTA, CDR2 FQGNSA, per germline. Trimming pared 4 bases from V and 7 bases from J, leaving 13 bases between. CDR3 in amino acids: CASSSGHFYGELFF. For the CDR3, the DNA is TGTGCCAGCAGCTCGGGACATTTTTACGGGGAGCTGTTTTTT.

There are a few counts of this clonotype. This may be a read error: a much more frequent sequence differs by one nucleotide. The J gene is TRBJ2-7, the V gene TRBV20-1, with 8 bases fitting TRBD1. CDR1 is DFQATT, CDR2 SNEGSKA, per germline (reference sequence). The CDR3 spans 13 residues. CDR3 nucleotide sequence: TGCAGTGCTAGTGGGACAGGCTCCTACGAGCAGCACTTC. This encodes CSASGTGSYEQHF.

This rearrangement joins TRBV10-3 to TRBJ1-5, with 11 bases matching TRBD1. Germline values: CDR1 ENHRY, CDR2 SYGVKD. This CDR3 spans 16 amino acids. With V trimmed by 6 bases and J by 3 bases, 7 bases remained unmatched. DNA for the CDR3: TGTGCCATCAGCCCGGGACAGGGGGGTTACAATCAGCCCCAGCATTTT. This translates into CAISPGQGGYNQPQHF.

This clonotype showed up just a few times. V and J are TRBV6-5 and TRBJ1-1, with D uncertain. The V gene's germline CDR1 is MNHEY and CDR2 SVGAGI. V was clipped by 0 bases and J by 1 base, with 12 bases between them. The CDR3 runs 16 residues. The CDR3 coding sequence is TGTGCCAGCAGTTACTCGTTTTTGGCAGGGAACACTGAAGCTTTCTTT. Translated, it gives CASSYSFLAGNTEAFF.

CDR3 nucleotide sequence: TGTGCCATCGGGGGGACAGGGAGTTCACCCCTCCACTTT. Residues: CAIGGTGSSPLHF. The rearrangement joins TRBV10-3 to TRBJ1-6, with TRBD1 identical over 9 bases. With V trimmed by 8 bases and J by 9 bases, 5 bases remained unmatched. Germline V CDR1 and CDR2: ENHRY, SYGVKD. The CDR3 runs to 13 residues.

V and J are TRBV20-1 and TRBJ2-5; 7 bases match TRBD1. The germline CDR1 and CDR2 sequences are DFQATT and SNEGSKA (reference sequence). With 3 bases clipped from V and 2 bases from J, the junction kept 12 bases outside the gene matches. This CDR3 comprises 16 residues. The CDR3 DNA is TGCAGTGCTAGTCCCTTAACGCCGACAGGGCAAGAGACCCAGTACTTC. This codes for CSASPLTPTGQETQYF.

The J gene is TRBJ2-5, the V gene TRBV15; the D gene is possibly TRBD2 (6 bases). CDR1 and CDR2 (germline): LNHNV, YYDKDF (reference sequence). Trimming cost V 0 bases and J 5 bases, with 16 bases left between them. The length of the CDR3 is 16 residues. The CDR3 here is CATSRDGGGGSETQYF. CDR3 sequence (DNA): TGTGCCACCAGCAGAGATGGGGGTGGGGGGTCGGAGACCCAGTACTTC. Complete variable domain (other parts from reference TRBV15 and TRBJ2-5): DAMVIQNPRYQVTQFGKPVTLSCSQTLNHNVMYWYQQKSSQAPKLLFHYYDKDFNNEADTPDNFQSRRPNTSFCFLDIRSPGLGDTAMYLCATSRDGGGGSETQYFGPGTRLLVL.

J is TRBJ2-1 and V is TRBV7-2, with D unclear. V dropped 3 bases and J dropped 1 base, with 7 bases sitting between them. There are 14 residues in the CDR3. CDR1 SGHTA and CDR2 FQGNSA come from the germline V gene. The CDR3, as DNA: TGTGCCAGCAGCTTTTCCGATTCCTACAATGAGCAGTTCTTC. Its translation is CASSFSDSYNEQFF.

The chain joins TRBV20-1 to TRBJ2-5; D gene uncertain. Between the trimmed V and J ends, which lost 1 base and 9 bases, there was a span of 18 bases. Germline loops: CDR1 DFQATT, CDR2 SNEGSKA (reference sequence). The CDR3 has 14 residues. For the CDR3, the DNA is TGCAGTGCTAGAGCACTGAGCCCCAGTGGGGCCCAGTACTTC. It encodes CSARALSPSGAQYF.

The chain uses TRBV7-8 and TRBJ1-1, with D unclear. The V gene's germline CDR1 is SGHVS and CDR2 FQNEAQ. V lost 3 bases and J lost 0, with 23 bases in between. The CDR3 has 19 amino acids. The CDR3 protein is CASSFVERAKRLVNTEAFF. DNA for the CDR3: TGTGCCAGCAGCTTTGTAGAAAGAGCGAAACGGTTGGTGAACACTGAAGCTTTCTTT.

CDR3 nucleotides: TGCGCCAGCAGCGCTGGGACCTTAGGGGAGACCCAGTACTTC. This codes for CASSAGTLGETQYF. The chain is built from TRBV5-1 and TRBJ2-5; D tentatively fits TRBD1 or TRBD2 (5 bases each). V was clipped by 4 bases and J by 5 bases, with 15 bases between them. Germline lookup yields CDR1 SGHRS and CDR2 YFSETQ. The CDR3 loop spans 14 amino acids.

This chain connects TRBV10-2 to TRBJ1-2; 7 nucleotides line up with TRBD1. CDR1 WSHSY and CDR2 SAAADI come from the germline V gene. V was clipped by 2 bases and J by 7 bases; unmatched bases: 19. CDR3 length equals 18 residues. The CDR3 sequence is CASSEPDSLRQGLGGYTF. The CDR3 DNA reads as TGCGCCAGCAGTGAGCCGGACAGTCTACGACAGGGCTTGGGTGGCTACACCTTC.

This clonotype has just a few counts. This chain uses TRBV7-9 with TRBJ1-4, with no clear D. CDR1 and CDR2 (germline): SEHNR, FQNEAQ (reference sequence). Trimming stripped 9 bases from V and 4 bases from J, with 9 bases between. This CDR3 is built from 12 residues. This CDR3 is CASGKDNEKLFF. The CDR3 DNA reads as TGTGCCAGTGGTAAAGATAATGAAAAACTGTTTTTT.

This clonotype was recorded at least ten times. The V gene is TRBV14, the J gene TRBJ2-7; 13 nucleotides align to TRBD2. The length of the CDR3 is 18 residues. The ends lost 3 bases at V and 3 bases at J; junction bases unmatched: 11. Looked up from germline, CDR1 is SGHDN and CDR2 is FVKESK. This CDR3 reads CASSHRPGLAGPHYEQYF. For the CDR3, the DNA is TGTGCCAGCAGCCACCGACCGGGACTAGCGGGACCTCACTACGAGCAGTACTTC.

The chain has TRBV6-1 and TRBJ1-1; D not certain. The V gene's germline CDR1 is MNHNS and CDR2 SASEGT. V lost 2 bases and J lost 0, with 13 bases in between. The CDR3 runs to 16 residues. CDR3 DNA sequence: TGTGCCAGCAGTGAACAGTATGGAGTCATGAACACTGAAGCTTTCTTT. As protein: CASSEQYGVMNTEAFF.

The gene calls are TRBV7-8 and TRBJ2-7, with TRBD1 matching over 8 bases. Germline V CDR1 and CDR2: SGHVS, FQNEAQ. CDR3 length equals 17 residues. Trimming took 5 bases from V and 2 from J; bases not matched to a gene: 14. The CDR3 region has the DNA TGTGCCAGCAGCCCTTTGACGAGGGACAGGAAAACCTACGAGCAGTACTTC. Protein: CASSPLTRDRKTYEQYF.

The rearrangement joins TRBV7-9 to TRBJ2-7; 8 bases map to TRBD1. The CDR3 spans 15 residues. Germline loops: CDR1 SEHNR, CDR2 FQNEAQ (reference sequence). V gave up 5 bases and J gave up 6 bases; unmatched junction bases: 12. This chain's CDR3 is CASSVERQGASEQYF. CDR3 nucleotides: TGTGCCAGCAGCGTTGAGAGGCAGGGGGCGAGCGAGCAGTACTTC.

The rearrangement links TRBV7-2 to TRBJ1-5; D gene uncertain. CDR1 is SGHTA, CDR2 FQGNSA, per germline. V was pared by 5 bases and J by 11 bases, with 25 bases between. The CDR3 contains 16 residues. The CDR3 region has the DNA TGTGCCAGCAGCCTTGGGTTTGCTAGCGGGAAAGAGACCCAGCATTTT. Its protein product is CASSLGFASGKETQHF.

This clonotype was seen at least ten times. The chain carries TRBV2 and TRBJ1-2; 7 bases are a match to TRBD1. This CDR3 has 15 residues. With 7 bases clipped from V and 0 bases from J, the junction kept 8 bases outside the gene matches. Germline V CDR1 and CDR2: SNHLY, FYNNEI. For the CDR3, the DNA is TGTGCCAGCACCGAGGGACAGACTACTAACTATGGCTACACCTTC. Translating it yields CASTEGQTTNYGYTF.

This clonotype turned up a few times. CDR3 bases: TGTGCCAGCAGACAGGGTCTCGCCTACGAGCAGTACTTC. Amino acids: CASRQGLAYEQYF. The chain has TRBV6-5 and TRBJ2-7; weak D call: TRBD1 (6 bases). This CDR3 comprises 13 residues. Germline V gives CDR1 MNHEY, CDR2 SVGAGI. Between the trimmed V and J ends, which lost 6 bases and 2 bases, there was a span of 11 bases.

This clonotype was seen a handful of times. The chain carries TRBV10-3 and TRBJ1-5; 8 nucleotides agree with TRBD1. Per the germline V gene, CDR1 is ENHRY and CDR2 is SYGVKD. V gave up 4 bases and J gave up 7 bases; unmatched junction bases: 6. The CDR3 sequence is 14 residues long. CDR3: CAISAGQETQPQHF. CDR3 DNA: TGTGCCATCAGTGCGGGACAGGAAACCCAGCCCCAGCATTTT.

This clonotype was seen repeatedly, ten times or more. The chain joins TRBV7-9 to TRBJ1-6; a possible D gene is TRBD1 (5 bases). The CDR3 extends over 16 amino acids. Germline-derived CDR1 and CDR2 are SEHNR and FQNEAQ (reference sequence). V lost 1 base to trimming and J lost 9 bases, with 16 bases between them. For the CDR3, the DNA is TGTGCCAGCAGCTTAGTGGCAGGGCAGCCGGGTTCACCCCTCCACTTT. Protein: CASSLVAGQPGSPLHF.

The chain carries TRBV20-1 and TRBJ1-1, with 7 bases lining up with TRBD1. With V trimmed by 5 bases and J by 1 base, 13 bases remained unmatched. This CDR3 comprises 16 residues. Germline V gene sequence: CDR1 DFQATT, CDR2 SNEGSKA (reference sequence). The CDR3 DNA is TGCAGTGCTCGAGTTGGACAGGAAGGGGGGAACACTGAAGCTTTCTTT. Translating it yields CSARVGQEGGNTEAFF.

The table lists this clonotype with a few counts. The chain employs TRBV4-3 and TRBJ2-7, with 9 bases that match TRBD2. The CDR3 has 15 residues. The V gene end was trimmed by 0 bases and the J gene end by 4 bases; junction bases not matched to a gene: 4. The germline V gene has CDR1 LGHNA and CDR2 YSLEER. The CDR3 nucleotides read TGCGCCAGCAGCCAAGATCGCGGGAGGGGGTACGAGCAGTACTTC. It codes for CASSQDRGRGYEQYF.

This clonotype came up many times. The chain links TRBV2 to TRBJ1-1; 8 nucleotides agree with TRBD1. The CDR3 sequence is 13 residues long. Germline loops: CDR1 SNHLY, CDR2 FYNNEI. Germline trimming cut 3 bases from V and 8 bases from J; bases unmatched to any gene: 5. For the CDR3, the DNA is TGTGCCAGCAGTGACCCCCGACAGGGGGAAGCTTTCTTT. This codes for CASSDPRQGEAFF.

This sequence joins TRBV12-3 or TRBV12-4 and TRBJ2-2, with 8 bases lining up with TRBD2. The junction had 5 bases not matched to a gene; V was cut back by 4 bases and J by 1 base. The CDR3 contains 16 residues. The CDR3 loop reads CASSSTSAENTGELFF. The CDR3 nucleotides are TGTGCCAGCAGTTCGACTAGCGCCGAGAACACCGGGGAGCTGTTTTTT.

The sample holds many counts of this clonotype. The chain employs TRBV9 and TRBJ2-7; 9 bases match TRBD1. CDR1 and CDR2 from the germline V gene are SGDLS and YYNGEE. J lost 2 bases, V lost 2 bases, and 5 bases had no gene match. The CDR3 totals 15 residues. CDR3 nucleotide sequence: TGTGCCAGCAGCGTCGGACAGGGGAAGACCTACGAGCAGTACTTC. As protein: CASSVGQGKTYEQYF.

This clonotype was counted only a few times. The rearrangement links TRBV6-1 to TRBJ2-5; D is possibly TRBD2 (6 bases). This CDR3 is 14 amino acids long. V was pared by 3 bases and J by 5 bases, with 13 bases between. The germline V gene encodes CDR1 MNHNS and CDR2 SASEGT. The CDR3 region has the DNA TGTGCCAGCAGTGAGGGGTCGGGGAGGGAGACCCAGTACTTC. It specifies CASSEGSGRETQYF.

The chain joins TRBV20-1 to TRBJ2-7; 7 nucleotides align to TRBD1. The CDR3 covers 16 residues. V dropped 5 bases and J dropped 3; count of bases not matched to a gene: 16. Germline V gene data show CDR1 as DFQATT and CDR2 as SNEGSKA (reference sequence). In DNA form, the CDR3 reads TGCAGTGCTCACCGGACAGGAGAACGCCTCGGCTACGAGCAGTACTTC. Translation gives CSAHRTGERLGYEQYF.

V and J are TRBV6-2 or TRBV6-3 and TRBJ2-7; D is uncertain. Germline V lookup: CDR1 MNHEY, CDR2 SVGEGT. With 4 bases removed from V and 6 bases from J, the gap between germline ends came to 7 bases. The CDR3 is made up of 11 amino acids. The CDR3: CASSSLLEQYF. CDR3 coding DNA: TGTGCCAGCAGTTCCCTCCTCGAGCAGTACTTC.